Presented here are 24 T cell receptor beta chains from one specimen sequenced in a study of T cells in Graves' hyperthyroidism and ophthalmopathy (dated by TCRdb to between 2019 and 2020). The library was built by means of multiplex PCR. The run used an Illumina HiSeq 2000. The TCR beta CDR3 regions were amplified from RNA transcripts. The TCR CDR3 was subjected to a first round of RT-PCR using the HTBI primer set and the Qiagen OneStep RT-PCR kit. TCRdb trimmed the raw reads at Q25, called clones with MiXCR and kept productive beta chains. Each CDR3 protein appears once, grouped with its most common genes and DNA. Recorded for this sample are 150,000 to 200,000 distinct CDR3 sequences; about 9% of them occurred a single time. Around 20% of the sample comes from the top ten. Sequences were obtained from blood. The receptors here all came from a woman younger than 35 with Graves' hyperthyroidism that later progressed to Graves' ophthalmopathy.

This clonotype was recorded many times. Here the CDR3 reads CATSRAGGAGTAFF. CDR3 coding DNA: TGTGCCACCAGCAGAGCGGGGGGCGCAGGGACTGCTTTCTTT. The chain uses TRBV15 and TRBJ1-1; D may be TRBD1 (6 bases). V shed 1 base and J shed 11 bases, with 17 bases lying between them. The CDR3 extends over 14 amino acids. CDR1 and CDR2 from the germline V gene are LNHNV and YYDKDF (reference sequence).

At least ten counts were recorded for this clonotype. The chain is built from TRBV7-9 and TRBJ1-6; TRBD1 agrees at 7 bases. The CDR3 loop spans 15 amino acids. The trim removed 5 bases at V and 2 bases at J, leaving 3 bases unmatched. Germline CDR1 reads SEHNR; CDR2 reads FQNEAQ (reference sequence). The CDR3 sequence: CASSPQGTYNSPLHF. CDR3 DNA sequence: TGTGCCAGCAGCCCACAGGGGACCTATAATTCACCCCTCCACTTT.

This clonotype was found many times. The rearrangement uses TRBV20-1 and TRBJ2-3; D ambiguous. There are 16 residues in the CDR3. From germline, CDR1 is DFQATT and CDR2 SNEGSKA (reference sequence). Between the trimmed V and J ends, which lost 0 bases and 0 bases, there was a span of 13 bases. DNA of the CDR3: TGCAGTGCTAGAGATGTGCCGGGTCCTAGCACAGATACGCAGTATTTT. This sequence encodes CSARDVPGPSTDTQYF.

This clonotype was recorded at least ten times. The chain combines TRBV20-1 with TRBJ2-5; 7 bases align to TRBD1. CDR3 length: 13 amino acids. J lost 0 bases, V lost 3 bases, and 1 base had no gene match. Per the germline V gene, CDR1 is DFQATT and CDR2 is SNEGSKA (reference sequence). The CDR3 here is CSARGQYQETQYF. The CDR3, as DNA: TGCAGTGCTAGGGGACAGTACCAAGAGACCCAGTACTTC.

This clonotype was detected ten times or more. The gene calls are TRBV28 and TRBJ2-7; D unclear. The CDR3 contains 10 residues. Between the trimmed V and J ends, which lost 8 bases and 6 bases, there was a span of 8 bases. Germline V CDR1 and CDR2: MDHEN, SYDVKM. CDR3 bases: TGTGCCAGCGGCTTCCTCGAGCAGTACTTC. This codes for CASGFLEQYF.

This clonotype was observed at least ten times. The chain has TRBV6-1 and TRBJ1-6; unclear D gene. CDR1 is MNHNS and CDR2 is SASEGT in the germline V gene. V lost 3 bases, J lost 5 bases, and 11 bases lay in between. The CDR3 sequence is 15 residues long. The CDR3 spells CASSDPESHNSPLHF. The CDR3 bases are TGTGCCAGCAGTGACCCAGAATCCCATAATTCACCCCTCCACTTT.

This clonotype was picked up a small number of times. The V and J genes are TRBV6-1 and TRBJ1-6, with TRBD1 as a possible D gene (6 bases). Trimming removed 7 bases at V and 6 bases at J, with 16 bases between. The CDR3 extends over 15 amino acids. CDR1 and CDR2 from the germline V gene are MNHNS and SASEGT. The CDR3, as DNA: TGTGCCAGCACTCCAAGTGGGGGCGGTAATTCACCCCTCCACTTT. Translated, it gives CASTPSGGGNSPLHF.

This clonotype was observed at least ten times. The V gene is TRBV10-1, the J gene TRBJ2-3; the match to TRBD1 covers 7 bases. The CDR3 totals 17 residues. The germline CDR1 and CDR2 sequences are WNHNN and SYGVQD (reference sequence). V lost 0 bases and J lost 7; bases outside the gene matches: 13. CDR3 sequence (DNA): TGCGCCAGCAGTGAGTCTTTTGACAGGGCCTCCGCGTATACGCAGTATTTT. Translating it yields CASSESFDRASAYTQYF.

This clonotype was detected ten times or more. The rearrangement joins TRBV30 to TRBJ2-5; D might be TRBD2 (6 bases). This CDR3 is built from 12 residues. V was trimmed by 2 bases and J by 10 bases, leaving 14 bases between them. Germline V gene data show CDR1 as GTSNPN and CDR2 as SVGIG (reference sequence). The CDR3 here is CAWSMGTRIQYF. The CDR3 region has the DNA TGTGCCTGGAGTATGGGGACTCGGATCCAGTACTTC.

This rearrangement joins TRBV5-4 to TRBJ2-3, with D possibly being TRBD1 (5 bases). CDR1 and CDR2 (germline): SGHNT, YYREEE (reference sequence). The CDR3 consists of 15 residues. Trimming shortened V by 2 bases and J by 0 bases, and 10 bases separated the two germline ends. The CDR3 sequence is CASSFREFSTDTQYF. The CDR3 DNA reads as TGTGCCAGCAGCTTCAGGGAATTCAGCACAGATACGCAGTATTTT.

This clonotype showed up many times. The rearrangement joins TRBV20-1 to TRBJ2-3, with 7 bases fitting TRBD2. After removal of 5 bases from V and 5 bases from J, the junction contained 19 bases not matched to a gene. The CDR3 is 17 amino acids. Germline V CDR1 and CDR2: DFQATT, SNEGSKA (reference sequence). CDR3 coding DNA: TGCAGTGCTCCCTTCTCCCTGGGCGGGAGCTCCGTAGATACGCAGTATTTT. Protein sequence: CSAPFSLGGSSVDTQYF.

The table lists this clonotype with many counts. The chain employs TRBV9 and TRBJ2-3; D uncertain. V lost 0 bases and J 1 base, leaving 9 bases between the germline ends. Per the germline V gene, CDR1 is SGDLS and CDR2 is YYNGEE. The CDR3 has 15 residues. CDR3 DNA sequence: TGTGCCAGCAGCGTAGGTAGGGCCCGCACAGATACGCAGTATTTT. This translates into CASSVGRARTDTQYF.

This clonotype was found a few times. The chain carries TRBV6-1 and TRBJ2-3; 8 bases are shared with TRBD2. The germline gives CDR1 MNHNS, CDR2 SASEGT. With V trimmed by 6 bases and J by 4 bases, 9 bases remained unmatched. The length of the CDR3 is 15 residues. CDR3: CASSPRTSKPDTQYF. CDR3 nucleotide sequence: TGTGCCAGCAGCCCCCGGACTAGCAAGCCAGATACGCAGTATTTT.

This clonotype was seen ten or more times. V usage is TRBV19 and J usage is TRBJ1-5; 7 positions agree with TRBD1. Germline-derived CDR1 and CDR2 are LNHDA and SQIVND (reference sequence). The CDR3 is made up of 17 amino acids. V was pared by 5 bases and J by 0 bases, with 10 bases of the junction left unmatched. DNA for the CDR3: TGTGCCAGTAGTCTGCGGACAGGAGACTCTAGCAATCAGCCCCAGCATTTT. It codes for CASSLRTGDSSNQPQHF.

The chain combines TRBV6-2 or TRBV6-3 with TRBJ2-6, with TRBD1 identical over 11 bases. CDR1 MNHEY and CDR2 SVGEGT come from the germline V gene. With 2 bases clipped from V and 2 bases from J, the junction kept 5 bases outside the gene matches. The CDR3 has 18 amino acids. The DNA of the CDR3 is TGTGCCAGCAGTTACGGGACGGGACAGGGGGCTGGGGCCAACGTCCTGACTTTC. As protein: CASSYGTGQGAGANVLTF.

This clonotype turned up a few times. The chain couples TRBV3-1 to TRBJ2-3; TRBD2 matches at 11 bases. The V gene end was trimmed by 1 base and the J gene end by 1 base; junction bases not matched to a gene: 13. CDR1 and CDR2 (germline): LGHDT, YNNKEL (reference sequence). The CDR3 is 20 amino acids. The CDR3 nucleotides are TGTGCCAGCAGCCAAGGCCCCCTTCTAGCGGGAGGACCGCGCACAGATACGCAGTATTTT. It translates to CASSQGPLLAGGPRTDTQYF.

In this sample, this clonotype turned up once. A read error may explain this, as a much larger clone is one base away. The V gene is TRBV7-9, the J gene TRBJ2-1; D not resolved. Per germline, CDR1 SEHNR and CDR2 FQNEAQ (reference sequence). The CDR3 loop spans 14 amino acids. Trimming cost V 3 bases and J 5 bases, with 11 bases left between them. CDR3: CASSFEKGNNEQFF. Here the CDR3 DNA reads TGTGCCAGCAGCTTTGAGAAGGGTAACAATGAGCAGTTCTTC.

This clonotype was seen ten or more times. This chain links TRBV5-6 with TRBJ1-1, with D possibly being TRBD1 (6 bases). V lost 4 bases to trimming and J lost 1 base, with 14 bases between them. The CDR3 totals 15 residues. CDR1 SGHDT and CDR2 YYEEEE come from the germline V gene. The CDR3 nucleotides read TGTGCCAGCAGCGCCGAGGGGGAGACGAACACTGAAGCTTTCTTT. Protein: CASSAEGETNTEAFF.

This clonotype was detected many times. The chain joins TRBV6-5 to TRBJ2-5; 8 nucleotides line up with TRBD2. V shed 3 bases and J 5 bases; nucleotides not matched to a gene: 8. The germline gives CDR1 MNHEY, CDR2 SVGAGI. The CDR3 has 15 residues. The CDR3 loop reads CASSYDGRAGETQYF. CDR3 nucleotides: TGTGCCAGCAGTTATGACGGGAGGGCCGGGGAGACCCAGTACTTC.

V is TRBV20-1 and J is TRBJ2-7; TRBD2 agrees at 7 bases. Germline V lookup: CDR1 DFQATT, CDR2 SNEGSKA (reference sequence). J was trimmed by 7 bases and V by 2 bases; bases with no gene match: 14. The CDR3 spans 15 residues. The DNA for the CDR3 is TGCAGTGCTAGAATGGGGGGGGGGGTTGGTAGAGAGCAGTACTTC. It yields the protein CSARMGGGVGREQYF.

This clonotype was seen ten or more times. The chain couples TRBV20-1 to TRBJ2-3, with D possibly being TRBD2 (5 bases). Germline V gives CDR1 DFQATT, CDR2 SNEGSKA (reference sequence). The ends were cut back, 6 bases at V and 2 bases at J, with 15 bases in the middle. This CDR3 region has 14 residues. The CDR3 DNA is TGCAGTGCCGAGGGTGCCGTTTACACAGATACGCAGTATTTT. Protein: CSAEGAVYTDTQYF.

This clonotype was counted ten times or more. V and J are TRBV13 and TRBJ2-1, with TRBD1 matching over 9 bases. The CDR3 contains 15 residues. Per germline, CDR1 PRHDT and CDR2 FYEKMQ (reference sequence). V lost 1 base to trimming and J lost 3 bases; unmatched junction nucleotides: 1. This CDR3 is CASSLDRGHYNEQFF. CDR3 DNA sequence: TGTGCCAGCAGCTTAGACAGGGGGCACTACAATGAGCAGTTCTTC.

This clonotype has at least ten counts. The chain has TRBV20-1 and TRBJ2-3; TRBD2 agrees at 16 bases. The CDR3 is 17 residues long. Germline V gene sequence: CDR1 DFQATT, CDR2 SNEGSKA (reference sequence). V gave up 6 bases and J gave up 1 base; unmatched junction bases: 7. The CDR3 coding sequence is TGCAGTGCAACCGGGACTAGCGGGGGGGCGGGCACAGATACGCAGTATTTT. Amino acid sequence: CSATGTSGGAGTDTQYF.

This clonotype was picked up many times. The chain uses TRBV11-2 and TRBJ2-1, with TRBD2 identical over 8 bases. Germline V gene sequence: CDR1 SGHAT, CDR2 FQNNGV. With V trimmed by 1 base and J by 9 bases, 8 bases remained unmatched. The CDR3 extends over 15 amino acids. The CDR3 DNA follows: TGTGCCAGCAGCTTAGCTGGGGCGGGGGGAGGTGAGCAGTTCTTC. Its translation: CASSLAGAGGGEQFF.